This record covers a single T cell receptor beta chain. The data stem from a study of cytomegalovirus exposure and HLA in healthy donors. This PCR relied on a set of 60 Vbeta primers and 13 Jbeta primers. The protocol was immunoSEQ multiplex PCR, while the TCRdb copy is restricted to in-frame clones and leaves out a portion. The sample includes approximately 130,000 clones. Germline V gene data show CDR1 as SGHTA and CDR2 as FQGTGA. There are 15 residues in the CDR3. With 5 bases clipped from V and 7 bases from J, the junction kept 10 bases outside the gene matches. This receptor was identified in a woman in her fifties or sixties in good health and CMV-seronegative. Sample: PBMCs. The rearrangement joins TRBV7-3 to TRBJ2-1, with TRBD2 matching 8 bases. The CDR3 DNA reads as TGTGCCAGCAGCCCCGGGAGGGGTTTAAGAAATGAGCAGTTCTTC. Amino acids: CASSPGRGLRNEQFF.